This T cell receptor (beta chain) was profiled in a study of identifying expanded T cells in peripheral blood. Findings and caveats of the study: Two-week clone count variance significantly increased as total template count grew. Technical replicates showed roughly 1.2 changed clones; two weeks 15 to 20; four weeks 19.

Healthy donors had no documented immune events, such as infections, while sampled. This clone was picked up one time. Its antigen is currently unknown. CDR1 is LGHNA and CDR2 is YSLEER in the germline V gene. The CDR3 consists of 15 residues. Trimming at V came to 1 base and at J to 4 bases, leaving 3 bases not matched to a gene. Sequenced by immunoSEQ multiplex PCR; TCRdb stores in-frame clones only, minus some. This table has about 120,000 clones, approximately 88% appearing once. The chain uses TRBV4-3 and TRBJ2-2, with 7 bases aligning to TRBD2. The sequence was obtained from a person between 18 and 70 years old in good health. The material sequenced was blood. CDR3 nucleotide sequence: TGCGCCAGCAGCCAAGTTGCGGGGGTCACCGGGGAGCTGTTTTTT. Amino acid sequence: CASSQVAGVTGELFF.